What follows describes a single TCR beta chain. These data are taken from a study of CD8 T cells in Susac syndrome. Sequencing of TCR beta was performed on blood CD8+ and CD4+ T cells. Controls matched for age and sex were healthy donors. Random hexamers were used to reverse transcribe the RNA input (about 0.45 to 1 ug). Amplification of TCR beta CDR3 spanned 54 Vbeta and 13 Jbeta via immunoSEQ multiplex PCR. MiXCR, run by TCRdb on the immunoSEQ multiplex PCR reads, gives a single entry per CDR3 protein. The table records around 50,000 distinct CDR3 sequences, more than 85% of them present only once. The germline V gene has CDR1 SEHNR and CDR2 FQNEAQ (reference sequence). J was trimmed by 5 bases and V by 1 base; bases with no gene match: 14. This CDR3 comprises 17 residues.

This TCR came from a human donor in good health. The genes are TRBV7-9 and TRBJ2-7, with 7 bases identical to TRBD2. The sample taken for sequencing was CD8+ T cells from PBMCs. The DNA of the CDR3 is TGTGCCAGCAGCTTAGTGGGGGTGGGCGGGAGCAGTGACGAGCAGTACTTC. Translated, it gives CASSLVGVGGSSDEQYF.